This TCR beta chain originates from a study of T-cell memory formation after mild COVID-19 (dated by TCRdb to the early 2020s). Regarding the complete study: Most TCR sequence clusters were specific to one of the two donors. Two young, previously healthy adult volunteers made up the cohort, one male and one female. In a couple of donors, T-cell clones that expanded and contracted after mild COVID-19 were tracked by sequencing TCRalpha and TCRbeta repertoires over time.

Ficoll-Paque density gradient centrifugation was the method used to isolate PBMCs. Overall results and qualifications from the work: Some responding clones were detected in pre-infection memory, suggesting pre-existing cross-reactive memory T cells joined the SARS-CoV-2 response. Clones that contracted from day 15 to 85 showed balanced CD4/CD8 phenotypes, whereas a second wave of clones that expanded from day 15 to 37 leaned towards CD4+. Whether the second-wave clones peaking on day 37 were SARS-CoV-2 specific was not confirmed. Only two mild cases were covered in the study, and larger cohorts including severe cases with pre-infection samples were considered necessary. Contracting CD4+ clones were located mainly in the CM and EM memory subsets, whereas CD8+ clones were found to be enriched in EMRA.

TCRdb lists the instrument as Illumina NovaSeq 6000. Using 5'RACE with constant-segment primers, TCRalpha and TCRbeta cDNA libraries were constructed, with sample barcodes and unique molecular identifiers added in the process. Trizol reagent was used to extract RNA from every sample. Library amplification was performed in two PCR steps, and a second sample barcode and Illumina TruSeq adapters were introduced in the second step. Sequencing of the libraries was done on an Illumina NovaSeq, producing 2 x 150 bp paired-end reads. The original pipeline was this. Demultiplexing of reads and collapsing into UMI-guided consensus sequences were performed with migec v1.2.7. Using mixcr v2.1.11, the UMI consensuses were aligned to TRA and TRB V and J templates and assembled into clonotypes. Expanded or contracted clonotypes were those called significant by both edgeR and NoisET, with noise models trained on biological replicates. For edgeR calls, a false discovery rate-adjusted p below 0.01 and a log2 fold-change threshold of 1 were applied. As an exploratory analysis of dynamics, PCA with hierarchical clustering was applied to max-normalized trajectories of the 1000 most abundant clonotypes. The CD4 or CD8 phenotype of responding clones was assigned using the separately sequenced CD4+ and CD8+ repertoires. Using fastp at Q25 and MiXCR, TCRdb reprocessed the public reads and kept productive beta chains. Every CDR3 protein is listed once, alongside the most common genes and DNA of its rows. The V and J calls follow TCRdb's processing rather than the paper's. In this sample the table shows 170,000 or so distinct CDR3 sequences, roughly a fifth of which occur a single time. Together, the top ten hold approximately 22% of the sample.

Counted from cysteine to phenylalanine, this CDR3 has 12 amino acids. The kept DNA is CDR3 alone, 36 bases in frame from the first base. V lost 2 bases and J lost 5 bases; the stretch between them is 8 bases long. CDR1 and CDR2 are drawn from the germline V gene: SGHDT, YYEEEE. Regarding this clonotype: The antigen this receptor binds is unknown. No much larger clone exists at a distance of one base, and base qualities are not known.

The TCR was taken from an adult woman who had mild COVID-19 (a few samples of this study predate the infection). The sample titles of this study are shuffled in the database, so cell type and time point are left out; the donor was told from shared clones. The sequenced sample consisted of PBMCs or a T cell subset sorted from them (not recorded which). Recombination joined TRBV5-6 with TRBJ2-7; too little of a D gene remains to name it. The DNA sequence is as follows: TGTGCCAGCAGCTTAACCCAAAACGAGCAGTACTTC. This translates into CASSLTQNEQYF.